This passage covers 10 T cell receptor beta chains from one sample sequenced in a study (dated by TCRdb to between 2014 and 2016). The method was 5' RACE. The data were produced on an Illumina MiSeq. The public reads were reprocessed in TCRdb via fastp at Q25 and MiXCR, keeping in-frame beta chains. Each CDR3 protein gets just one entry, which takes the most common genes and DNA from the rows behind it. The sample records about 32,000 distinct CDR3 sequences, roughly a quarter of which are singletons. The ten largest clones capture approximately 4% of the sample. The specimen was memory CD4+ T cells sorted from blood. Explained via the paper, the cell subset or site label denotes: memory CD4+ T cells, CD4+CD45RO+CD25-. Source of these receptors: a female donor with breast cancer.

This clonotype was seen a few times. V usage is TRBV4-1 and J usage is TRBJ2-5, with a tentative D call TRBD1 (6 bases). V lost 0 bases and J lost 2, with 19 bases in between. The CDR3 contains 18 residues. The germline V gene encodes CDR1 MGHRA and CDR2 YSYEKL. Written as DNA, the CDR3 is TGCGCCAGCAGCCAAGATGGCCCCAGGGGCGCGCGGCAAGAGACCCAGTACTTC. Its protein product is CASSQDGPRGARQETQYF.

The chain couples TRBV6-5 to TRBJ2-2; D possibly corresponds to TRBD1 (6 bases). Germline assignment: CDR1 MNHEY and CDR2 SVGAGI. There are 15 residues in the CDR3. Trimming cost V 5 bases and J 0 bases, with 10 bases left between them. The DNA for the CDR3 is TGTGCCAGCAGTGTCGGGACATCGAACACCGGGGAGCTGTTTTTT. Amino acids: CASSVGTSNTGELFF.

In the case of this clonotype: A clone one base away is much larger, so this may be a read error. This CDR3 reads CASSTSRGQQFF. DNA for the CDR3: TGTGCCAGCAGTACTAGCAGGGGGCAACAGTTCTTC. The chain couples TRBV12-3 or TRBV12-4 to TRBJ2-1; 8 positions match TRBD1. CDR3 length: 12 residues. With 5 bases clipped from V and 13 bases from J, the junction kept 7 bases outside the gene matches.

About this clonotype itself: Here the CDR3 omits its conserved ending phenylalanine or tryptophan, so a read error is the likely source. V is TRBV2 and J is TRBJ1-6, with TRBD1 identical over 9 bases. V lost 9 bases to trimming and J lost 2 bases; unmatched junction nucleotides: 5. CDR3 length equals 15 residues. Looked up from germline, CDR1 is SNHLY and CDR2 is FYNNEI. CDR3 protein: CASLGQGTYNSPLHL. The CDR3 region has the DNA TGTGCCAGTCTGGGACAGGGCACCTATAATTCACCCCTCCACCTT.

This clonotype has a handful of counts. This chain links TRBV5-1 with TRBJ2-7; 8 bases align to TRBD1. CDR3 length equals 14 residues. Trimming at V came to 4 bases and at J to 1 base, leaving 4 bases not matched to a gene. Germline CDR1 is SGHRS and CDR2 is YFSETQ. The CDR3 here is CASSVRDRSYEQYF. The CDR3 region has the DNA TGCGCCAGCAGCGTCCGGGACAGGTCCTACGAGCAGTACTTC. Variable domain in full (rest from reference TRBV5-1 and TRBJ2-7): KAGVTQTPRYLIKTRGQQVTLSCSPISGHRSVSWYQQTPGQGLQFLFEYFSETQRNKGNFPGRFSGRQFSNSRSEMNVSTLELGDSALYLCASSVRDRSYEQYFGPGTRLTVT.

In its sample, this clonotype was seen many times. This chain links TRBV6-5 with TRBJ2-2, with TRBD1 as a possible D gene (5 bases). V gave up 7 bases and J gave up 5 bases, with 17 bases separating them. Germline CDR1 is MNHEY and CDR2 is SVGAGI. CDR3 size: 15 residues. The CDR3 region is CASTHHRRETGELFF. In nucleotides, the CDR3 is TGTGCCAGCACCCACCACAGGCGAGAAACCGGGGAGCTGTTTTTT.

On this clonotype: Possible read error: a much larger clone is one base away. CDR3 residues: CTSSSVAGAYEQYF. The CDR3 coding sequence is TGTACCAGCAGCTCCGTAGCGGGAGCCTACGAGCAGTACTTC. The chain is built from TRBV7-9 and TRBJ2-7; 9 nucleotides line up with TRBD2. Germline V gives CDR1 SEHNR, CDR2 FQNEAQ (reference sequence). This CDR3 is 14 amino acids long.

This clonotype was detected only a few times. The chain employs TRBV27 and TRBJ2-5; D may be TRBD2 (6 bases). The V end was cut by 1 base, the J end by 4 bases, with 13 bases between. The CDR3 consists of 15 residues. The germline V gene has CDR1 MNHEY and CDR2 SMNVEV (reference sequence). CDR3 sequence (DNA): TGTGCCAGCAGTTTATTTCGGGAGAGGGGAGAGACCCAGTACTTC. This codes for CASSLFRERGETQYF.

This clonotype was observed many times. This chain uses TRBV28 with TRBJ2-7; 7 bases map to TRBD1. CDR1 is MDHEN and CDR2 is SYDVKM in the germline V gene. V dropped 7 bases and J dropped 3; count of bases not matched to a gene: 12. CDR3 length equals 15 residues. CDR3 region: CASTRYRGGYYEQYF. The CDR3 DNA sequence: TGTGCCAGCACCCGATACAGGGGTGGCTACTACGAGCAGTACTTC. The whole variable domain, remainder taken from reference TRBV28 and TRBJ2-7, is DVKVTQSSRYLVKRTGEKVFLECVQDMDHENMFWYRQDPGLGLRLIYFSYDVKMKEKGDIPEGYSVSREKKERFSLILESASTNQTSMYLCASTRYRGGYYEQYFGPGTRLTVT.

This chain connects TRBV5-6 to TRBJ2-1, with 11 bases matching TRBD2. Germline V gene sequence: CDR1 SGHDT, CDR2 YYEEEE. V shed 4 bases and J 2 bases; nucleotides not matched to a gene: 5. The CDR3 has 16 residues. CDR3 amino acids: CASSPRLAGPYNEQFF. The CDR3 DNA is TGTGCCAGCAGCCCCCGACTAGCGGGGCCCTACAATGAGCAGTTCTTC.